This T cell receptor (beta chain) originates from a study of T-cell reconstitution after alpha-beta-depleted transplantation in children. CDR3 length: 17 amino acids. The germline V gene encodes CDR1 KGHDR and CDR2 SFDVKD. Trimming left V 0 bases short and J 4 bases short, with 14 bases between. Molecular barcoding with unique molecular identifiers was used for the TCRbeta library. Each CDR3 protein is one row after TCRdb ran MiXCR on the PCR reads. This sample has some 490,000 distinct CDR3 sequences, with around 12% found just once. The V call is TRBV24-1, the J call TRBJ2-2, with a weak D call TRBD2 (5 bases). The receptor comes from a human donor who donated a stem cell graft to a child with combined immunodeficiency. Sequencing was performed on PBMCs from the stem cell graft donor, taken from the stem cell graft. This chain's CDR3 is CATSDLRANAGTGELFF. The DNA of the CDR3 is TGTGCCACCAGTGATTTGCGGGCTAACGCGGGCACCGGGGAGCTGTTTTTT.